This T cell receptor beta chain comes out of a study of graft-versus-host responses after intestinal transplantation. Overall study context: Recipients across the board were started on anti-thymocyte globulin induction, then kept on tacrolimus and steroids for about 3 years.

Study-wide findings and caveats: Among recipient marrow samples, GvH clones were found; some appeared first in ileum or blood.

As concerns this clone: As yet, its antigen is unknown.

Produced via immunoSEQ multiplex PCR; TCRdb's table is partial and in-frame only. The sample holds nearly 110,000 clones, approximately 88% seen once. The CDR3 runs to 14 residues. V lost 6 bases and J lost 2, with 10 bases in between. Germline CDR1 MNHEY, CDR2 SVGAGI. The clonotype originates from a human donor who was the organ donor for an intestinal transplant. The gene calls are TRBV6-5 and TRBJ1-4; D not resolved. Sequences were derived from unstimulated CD4+ T cells sorted from spleen or lymph node cells, sampled before transplant. CDR3 sequence reads: CASRAFRTNEKLFF. CDR3 coding DNA: TGTGCCAGCAGGGCGTTTCGTACTAATGAAAAACTGTTTTTT.